This TCR beta chain was obtained from a study of blood T cell repertoires in COVID-19. Study in general: Researchers got acute and convalescent COVID-19 samples from the United States, Italy and Spain. PBMCs, B-cell-depleted T cells, or T cells provided the cDNA or gDNA that made up the material.

V shed 6 bases and J 9 bases; nucleotides not matched to a gene: 9. The length of the CDR3 is 14 residues. The germline V gene has CDR1 MNHEY and CDR2 SVGAGI. The authors' processing: Amplified reference gene primers provided the basis for estimating nucleated cell counts. Assay used: immunoSEQ multiplex PCR; TCRdb lists only in-frame clones, some missing. The D gene and trimming were derived from the DNA, and the V and J assignments and clone size from that table. The sample lists 150,000 to 190,000 clones, 85% occurring once. Recruited during active infection, patients (from Seattle) were subsequently followed longitudinally.

The sequenced material came from peripheral blood. The source of this sequence is a woman between 55 and 75 years old with COVID-19, enrolled during active disease. V is TRBV6-5 and J is TRBJ2-4; TRBD1 aligns across 9 bases. The CDR3 spells CASSPGQGRSIQYF. The CDR3 nucleotides are TGTGCCAGCAGCCCCGGACAGGGGAGGAGCATTCAGTACTTC.